This T cell receptor (beta chain) comes out of a study of OX40 agonist ivuxolimab in advanced cancers. The study in broad terms: Ivuxolimab, which targeted the costimulatory receptor OX40 (CD134), was an agonistic, fully human IgG2 monoclonal antibody. Of the approximately 50 patients in dose escalation, 19 had hepatocellular carcinoma, some 15 had melanoma, 9 had renal cell carcinoma and 9 had head and neck cancer. Partial responses occurred in three dose-escalation patients: two with cutaneous melanoma and one with hepatocellular carcinoma. Intravenous ivuxolimab was administered to patients every 2 weeks at six dose levels: 0.01, 0.1, 0.3, 1.5, 3 and 10 mg/kg. A male proportion of approximately 83% and a mean age of about 60 years, ranging from roughly 20 to 80, were recorded for the dose-escalation cohort. Peripheral TCRbeta sequencing aimed to test whether ivuxolimab altered TCR sequence diversity and caused clonal T-cell expansion. Prior anti-PD-1, anti-PD-L1 or anti-CTLA-4 therapy was permitted, and checkpoint inhibitors had been received by approximately 39% of dose-escalation patients. The monotherapy dose-escalation portion (N of about 57 patients) of the phase I ivuxolimab trial is reported in the paper.

Overall study outcomes, separate from this receptor: At doses of 0.1 to 3.0 mg/kg, clonal expansion of both CD4+ and CD8+ blood T cells was observed from baseline to week 6. In the 0.1-3.0 mg/kg groups, partial responders had among the lowest normalized peripheral clonal expansion, particularly in CD8+ T cells. On average, CD8+ T cells showed more expanded clones than CD4+ T cells after ivuxolimab. Low levels of normalized T-cell clonal expansion were also seen in some patients who did not respond. The antigen specificity of the clonally expanded peripheral T cells was not determined.

The cysteine opens and the phenylalanine closes a CDR3 of 17 amino acids. The sequence is cut down to CDR3 DNA, 51 bases in frame from base 1. Trimming takes 4 bases off V and 5 bases off J; junction bases not matched to a gene: 13. The germline V gene (reference sequence) gives CDR1 as LNHDA and CDR2 as SQIVND. For sequencing of the TCRbeta CDR3 region, genomic DNA was extracted from the sorted cells. TCRbeta CDR3 regions were sequenced using the immunoSEQ Assay. Here the immuneACCESS table is served through TCRdb, limited to in-frame sequences with V and J called. Missing clones are a known gap in these copies; in checked studies unresolved V genes cover under half, and the rest lacks a known reason. The table for this sample lists roughly 70,000 clones; 80% to 90% of them were counted only once. The biggest ten clones account for 0.4% to 0.65% of the sample. The trial excluded patients who had a history of autoimmune disease or were on systemic immunosuppression. Peripheral blood for TCR sequencing was collected from all dose cohorts at baseline, on cycle 4 day 1, and on cycle 7 day 1. The samples were drawn from a first-in-human, open-label, multicenter phase I dose-escalation trial of ivuxolimab. Adults with locally advanced or metastatic head and neck squamous cell, hepatocellular, melanoma or renal cell carcinoma were enrolled in the trial. Before TCR sequencing, CD4+ T cells and CD8+ T cells from peripheral blood were sorted into separate populations.

Regarding this clone: Its antigen is currently not known. Base qualities are not at hand, and no much larger clone is one base apart.

This TCR was recovered from an adult with an advanced solid tumor such as melanoma, head and neck, liver or kidney cancer. Sequencing used CD4+ or CD8+ T cells sorted from blood, obtained in a trial of the OX40 agonist ivuxolimab. The V and J segments used are TRBV19 and TRBJ2-1, and 8 junction bases match TRBD2. The CDR3 corresponds to CASSTFRGSGTNNEQFF. The sequenced DNA: TGTGCCAGTAGTACGTTCCGGGGTAGCGGGACTAACAATGAGCAGTTCTTC. Reference TRBV19 and TRBJ2-1 genes cover what lies past the CDR3, so the full variable domain is DGGITQSPKYLFRKEGQNVTLSCEQNLNHDAMYWYRQDPGQGLRLIYYSQIVNDFQKGDIAEGYSVSREKKESFPLTVTSAQKNPTAFYLCASSTFRGSGTNNEQFFGPGTRLTVL.